The source of this TCR beta chain is a study of cytomegalovirus exposure and HLA in healthy donors. Study summary: Early on, a data release was issued that held approximately 78 million unique TCRs from HLA-typed donors.

As to this clone: Its antigen is undetermined.

Likely unrecorded immune exposures existed in these nominally healthy donors. The study, taken as a whole, reports: Analyses of presence/absence relied on an assumption of roughly uniform sequencing depth across donors.

With 60 Vbeta and 13 Jbeta primers, the PCR was carried out. Repertoires were generated with immunoSEQ multiplex PCR, while TCRdb's copy carries only in-frame clones and drops some. The sample data list more than 45,000 clones. The source of this sequence is a woman aged 55-69 years in good health and CMV-seropositive. The specimen was PBMCs.

The CDR3 DNA reads TGTGCCAGCAGTGAAGGGGGCGGGACAGGGGACTACGAGCAGTACTTC. Translating gives CASSEGGGTGDYEQYF. This sequence joins TRBV25-1 and TRBJ2-7; 10 bases fit TRBD1. V dropped 2 bases and J dropped 3; count of bases not matched to a gene: 7. The CDR3 extends over 16 amino acids. The germline V gene has CDR1 MGHDK and CDR2 SYGVNS.